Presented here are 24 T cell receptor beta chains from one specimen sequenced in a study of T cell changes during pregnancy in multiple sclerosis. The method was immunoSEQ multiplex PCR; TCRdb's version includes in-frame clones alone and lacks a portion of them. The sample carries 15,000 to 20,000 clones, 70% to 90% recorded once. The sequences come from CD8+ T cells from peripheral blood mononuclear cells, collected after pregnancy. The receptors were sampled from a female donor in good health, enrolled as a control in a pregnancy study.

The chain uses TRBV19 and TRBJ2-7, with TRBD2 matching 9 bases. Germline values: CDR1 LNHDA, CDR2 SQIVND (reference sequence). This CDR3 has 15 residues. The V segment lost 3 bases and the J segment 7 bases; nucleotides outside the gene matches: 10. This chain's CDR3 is CASSIVAGVVGEQYF. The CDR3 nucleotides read TGTGCCAGTAGTATTGTAGCGGGAGTAGTGGGAGAGCAGTACTTC.

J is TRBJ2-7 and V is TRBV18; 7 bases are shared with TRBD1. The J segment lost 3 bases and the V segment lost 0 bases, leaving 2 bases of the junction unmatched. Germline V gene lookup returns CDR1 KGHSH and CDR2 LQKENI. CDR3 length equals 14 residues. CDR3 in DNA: TGTGCCAGCTCACCACCGTGGGACAGCTACGAGCAGTACTTC. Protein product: CASSPPWDSYEQYF. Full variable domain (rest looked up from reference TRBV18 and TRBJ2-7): NAGVMQNPRHLVRRRGQEARLRCSPMKGHSHVYWYRQLPEEGLKFMVYLQKENIIDESGMPKERFSAEFPKEGPSILRIQQVVRGDSAAYFCASSPPWDSYEQYFGPGTRLTVT.

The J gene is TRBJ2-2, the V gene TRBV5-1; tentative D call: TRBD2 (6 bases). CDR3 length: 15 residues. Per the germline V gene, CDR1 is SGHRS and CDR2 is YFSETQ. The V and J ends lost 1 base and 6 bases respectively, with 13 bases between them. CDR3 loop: CASSLKGRFPGELFF. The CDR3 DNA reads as TGCGCCAGCAGCTTGAAAGGGAGGTTCCCCGGGGAGCTGTTTTTT.

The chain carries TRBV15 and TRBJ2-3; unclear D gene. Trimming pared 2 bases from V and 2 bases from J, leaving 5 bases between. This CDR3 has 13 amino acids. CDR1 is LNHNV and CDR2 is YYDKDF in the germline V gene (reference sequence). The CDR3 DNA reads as TGTGCCACCAGCAGACTTCCCACAGATACGCAGTATTTT. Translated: CATSRLPTDTQYF. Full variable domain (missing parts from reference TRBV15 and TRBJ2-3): DAMVIQNPRYQVTQFGKPVTLSCSQTLNHNVMYWYQQKSSQAPKLLFHYYDKDFNNEADTPDNFQSRRPNTSFCFLDIRSPGLGDTAMYLCATSRLPTDTQYFGPGTRLTVL.

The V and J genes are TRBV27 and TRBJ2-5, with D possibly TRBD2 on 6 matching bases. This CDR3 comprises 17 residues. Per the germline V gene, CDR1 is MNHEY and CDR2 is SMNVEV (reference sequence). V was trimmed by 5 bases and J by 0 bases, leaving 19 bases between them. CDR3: CASSTDWGAGNQETQYF. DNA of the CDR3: TGTGCCAGCAGTACCGACTGGGGAGCGGGCAACCAAGAGACCCAGTACTTC.

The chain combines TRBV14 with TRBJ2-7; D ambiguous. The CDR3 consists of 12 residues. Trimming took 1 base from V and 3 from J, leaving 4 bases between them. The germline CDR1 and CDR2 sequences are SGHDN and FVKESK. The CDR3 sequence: CASSQGVYEQYF. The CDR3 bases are TGTGCCAGCAGCCAAGGAGTCTACGAGCAGTACTTC.

The CDR3 bases are TGTGCCAGCAGCCCACCTTTTCGCGAAAGCACAGATACGCAGTATTTT. Its protein product is CASSPPFRESTDTQYF. The V gene is TRBV5-6, the J gene TRBJ2-3; D gene unclear. The CDR3 is made up of 16 amino acids. Trimming removed 4 bases at V and 0 bases at J, with 15 bases between. Germline V gene lookup returns CDR1 SGHDT and CDR2 YYEEEE.

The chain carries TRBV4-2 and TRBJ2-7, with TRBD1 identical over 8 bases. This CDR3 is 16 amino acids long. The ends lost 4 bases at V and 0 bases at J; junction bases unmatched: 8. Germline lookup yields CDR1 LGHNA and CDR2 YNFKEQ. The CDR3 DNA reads TGTGCCAGCAGCCTACCATCGACAGGGGACTCCTACGAGCAGTACTTC. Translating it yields CASSLPSTGDSYEQYF.

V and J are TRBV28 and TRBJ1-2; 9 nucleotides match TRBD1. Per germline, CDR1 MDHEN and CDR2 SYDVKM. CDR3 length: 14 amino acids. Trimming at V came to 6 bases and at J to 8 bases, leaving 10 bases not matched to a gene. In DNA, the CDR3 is TGTGCCAGCAGACTCACAGGGGGCGTCTTAGGCTACACCTTC. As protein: CASRLTGGVLGYTF.

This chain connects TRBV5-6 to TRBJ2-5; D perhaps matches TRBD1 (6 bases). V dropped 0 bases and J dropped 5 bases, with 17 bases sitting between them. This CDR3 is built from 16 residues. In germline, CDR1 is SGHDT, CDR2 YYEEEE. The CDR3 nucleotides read TGTGCCAGCAGCTTGGGGTACAGGGCACCACGGGAGACCCAGTACTTC. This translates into CASSLGYRAPRETQYF. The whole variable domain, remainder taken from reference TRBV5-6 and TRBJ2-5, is DAGVTQSPTHLIKTRGQQVTLRCSPKSGHDTVSWYQQALGQGPQFIFQYYEEEERQRGNFPDRFSGHQFPNYSSELNVNALLLGDSALYLCASSLGYRAPRETQYFGPGTRLLVL.

Here the CDR3 reads CASSDSSGDYNEQFF. The CDR3 DNA follows: TGTGCCAGCAGTGACTCTAGCGGGGACTACAATGAGCAGTTCTTC. V usage is TRBV6-4 and J usage is TRBJ2-1; TRBD2 matches at 8 bases. Losses at the gene ends were 0 bases for V and 3 bases for J; bases not matched to a gene: 1. Looked up from germline, CDR1 is MRHNA and CDR2 is SNTAGT. This CDR3 is 15 amino acids long.

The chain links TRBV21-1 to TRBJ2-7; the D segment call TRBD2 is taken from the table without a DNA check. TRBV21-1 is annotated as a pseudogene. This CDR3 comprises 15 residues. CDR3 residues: CASSGGERTTLEQYF. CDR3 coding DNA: TGTGCCAGCAGCGGGGGGGAAAGAACTACGCTGGAGCAGTACTTC.

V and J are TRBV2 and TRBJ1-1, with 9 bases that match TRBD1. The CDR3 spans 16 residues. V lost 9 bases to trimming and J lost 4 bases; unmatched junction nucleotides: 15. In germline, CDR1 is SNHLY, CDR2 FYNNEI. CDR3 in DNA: TGTGCCAGGATTGACCGAGACCGACAGGGGGGCACTGAAGCTTTCTTT. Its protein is CARIDRDRQGGTEAFF.

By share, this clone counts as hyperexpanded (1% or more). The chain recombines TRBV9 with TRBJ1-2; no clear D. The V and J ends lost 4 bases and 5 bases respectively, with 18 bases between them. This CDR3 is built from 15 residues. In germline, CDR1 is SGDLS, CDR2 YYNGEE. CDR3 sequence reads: CASSLGSLGSYGYTF. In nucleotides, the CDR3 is TGTGCCAGCAGCCTAGGGTCCTTGGGCTCATATGGCTACACCTTC.

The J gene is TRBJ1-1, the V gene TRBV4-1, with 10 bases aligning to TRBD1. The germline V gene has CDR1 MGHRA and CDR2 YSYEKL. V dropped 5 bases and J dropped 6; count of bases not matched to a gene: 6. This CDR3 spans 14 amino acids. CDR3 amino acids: CASSYGTGVPEAFF. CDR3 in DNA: TGCGCCAGCAGCTATGGGACAGGGGTCCCTGAAGCTTTCTTT.

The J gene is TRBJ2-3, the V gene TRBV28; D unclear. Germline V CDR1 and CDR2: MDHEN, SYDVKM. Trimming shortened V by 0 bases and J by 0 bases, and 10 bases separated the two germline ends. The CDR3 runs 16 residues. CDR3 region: CASSLWSIPSTDTQYF. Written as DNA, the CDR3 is TGTGCCAGCAGTTTATGGTCTATTCCAAGCACAGATACGCAGTATTTT.

DNA of the CDR3: TGTGCCAGCAGTGGAGGGGACAGTCAGCCCCAGCATTTT. Translated, it gives CASSGGDSQPQHF. The chain recombines TRBV6-1 with TRBJ1-5; TRBD1 agrees at 7 bases. V lost 4 bases to trimming and J lost 6 bases; unmatched junction nucleotides: 3. The CDR3 sequence is 13 residues long. Germline CDR1 is MNHNS and CDR2 is SASEGT.

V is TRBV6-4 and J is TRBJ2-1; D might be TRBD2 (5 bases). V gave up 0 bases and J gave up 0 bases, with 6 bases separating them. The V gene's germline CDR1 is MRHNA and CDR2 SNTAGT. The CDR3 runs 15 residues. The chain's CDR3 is CASSDSSGSYNEQFF. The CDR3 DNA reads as TGTGCCAGCAGTGACTCGAGCGGCTCCTACAATGAGCAGTTCTTC.

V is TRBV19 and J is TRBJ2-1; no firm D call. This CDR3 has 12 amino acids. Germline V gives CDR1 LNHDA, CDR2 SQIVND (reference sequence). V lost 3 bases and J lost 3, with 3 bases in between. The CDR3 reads CASSIGYNEQFF. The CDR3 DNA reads TGTGCCAGTAGTATCGGCTACAATGAGCAGTTCTTC.

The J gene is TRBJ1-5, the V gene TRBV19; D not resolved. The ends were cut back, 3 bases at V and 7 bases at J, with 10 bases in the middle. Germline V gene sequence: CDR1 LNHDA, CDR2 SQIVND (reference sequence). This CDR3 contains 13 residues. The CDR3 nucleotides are TGTGCCAGTAGTATTTTAGGCGGGCAGCCCCAGCATTTT. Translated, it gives CASSILGGQPQHF.

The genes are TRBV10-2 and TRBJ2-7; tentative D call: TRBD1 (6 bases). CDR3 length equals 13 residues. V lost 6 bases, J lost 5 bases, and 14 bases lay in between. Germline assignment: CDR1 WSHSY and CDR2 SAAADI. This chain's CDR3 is CASSNQGINEQYF. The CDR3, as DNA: TGCGCCAGCAGCAATCAGGGGATCAACGAGCAGTACTTC.

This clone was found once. CDR3 bases: TGTGCAGAGGGAAGTGGCGGGGGGCCGCAAGAGACCCAGTACTTC. It translates to CAEGSGGGPQETQYF. The V call is TRBV5-4, the J call TRBJ2-5, with 8 bases identical to TRBD2. Germline-derived CDR1 and CDR2 are SGHNT and YYREEE (reference sequence). The CDR3 contains 15 residues.

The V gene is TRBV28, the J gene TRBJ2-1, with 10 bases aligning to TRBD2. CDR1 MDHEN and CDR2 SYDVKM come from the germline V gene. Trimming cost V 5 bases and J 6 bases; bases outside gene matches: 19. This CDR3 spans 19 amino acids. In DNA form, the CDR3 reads TGTGCCAGCAGTACACCCGGGACCGATAGCGGGAGGATCCTCAATGAGCAGTTCTTC. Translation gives CASSTPGTDSGRILNEQFF.

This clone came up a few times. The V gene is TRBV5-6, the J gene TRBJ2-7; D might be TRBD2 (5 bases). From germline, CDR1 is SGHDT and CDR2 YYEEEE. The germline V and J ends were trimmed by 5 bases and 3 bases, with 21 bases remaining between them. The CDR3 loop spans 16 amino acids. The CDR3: CASSPTSSGGLYEQYF. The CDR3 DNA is TGTGCCAGCAGTCCAACATCATCCGGTGGACTCTACGAGCAGTACTTC.